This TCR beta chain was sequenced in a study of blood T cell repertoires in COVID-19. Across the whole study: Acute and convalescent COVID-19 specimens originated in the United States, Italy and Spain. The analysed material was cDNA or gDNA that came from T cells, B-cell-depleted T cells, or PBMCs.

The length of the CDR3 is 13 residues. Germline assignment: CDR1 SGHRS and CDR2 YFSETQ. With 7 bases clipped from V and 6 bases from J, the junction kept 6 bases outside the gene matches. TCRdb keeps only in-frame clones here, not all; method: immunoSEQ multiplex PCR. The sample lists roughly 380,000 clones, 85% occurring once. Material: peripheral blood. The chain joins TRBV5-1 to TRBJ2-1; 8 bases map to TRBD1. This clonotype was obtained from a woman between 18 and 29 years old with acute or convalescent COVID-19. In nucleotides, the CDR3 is TGCGCCAGCGGAATACAGGGGGGCAATGAGCAGTTCTTC. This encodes CASGIQGGNEQFF.